This entry lists 2 T cell receptor beta chains sequenced from one sample in a study of shared clonotypes between healthy human individuals. Libraries were prepared by immunoSEQ multiplex PCR; TCRdb keeps only in-frame clonotypes and omits some of them. The data show more than 2 million clones, roughly 94% seen once. Input material: naive CD4+ T cells sorted from blood. Subset specified: CD45RA+ positively selected. Source of these receptors: a young man in good health.

The chain uses TRBV11-2 and TRBJ1-2; TRBD1 might be the D (6 bases). CDR1 is SGHAT and CDR2 is FQNNGV in the germline V gene. CDR3 length equals 18 residues. V shed 1 base and J shed 2 bases, with 20 bases lying between them. CDR3 sequence reads: CASSLVRQSQGGNYGYTF. The CDR3 nucleotides read TGTGCCAGCAGCTTAGTGCGTCAATCACAGGGAGGGAACTATGGCTACACCTTC. Based on the CDR3 plus reference TRBV11-2 and TRBJ1-2, the full variable domain is EAGVAQSPRYKIIEKRQSVAFWCNPISGHATLYWYQQILGQGPKLLIQFQNNGVVDDSQLPKDRFSAERLKGVDSTLKIQPAKLEDSAVYLCASSLVRQSQGGNYGYTFGSGTRLTVV.

This clone occurred once. The rearrangement uses TRBV6-6 and TRBJ1-4, with D possibly matching TRBD1 (5 bases). V dropped 6 bases and J dropped 4 bases, with 12 bases sitting between them. CDR3 length equals 14 residues. Germline CDR1 and CDR2: MNHNY and SVGAGI (reference sequence). CDR3 loop: CASRGPGGNEKLFF. In DNA, the CDR3 is TGTGCCAGCAGGGGGCCGGGGGGTAATGAAAAACTGTTTTTT.